The clone carrying this T cell receptor beta chain appeared a few times. Its antigen is still unknown. The data originate from a study of blood T cells in healthy people across ages. Study results and limitations: Roughly linear age-related decline in beta diversity appeared, significant by age about 40.

Alongside a J-beta primer mix, a sample-barcoded 5' primer served in a second PCR lasting 7 to 11 cycles. TCRdb re-derived calls from the 5' RACE reads in MiXCR, one entry per CDR3 protein. There are roughly 1 million distinct CDR3 sequences in the sample; almost 25% occur only once, and around 0.7% lies in the top ten. Germline V gene sequence: CDR1 MGHRA, CDR2 YSYEKL. The CDR3 consists of 14 residues. Between the trimmed V and J ends, which lost 4 bases and 4 bases, there was a span of 14 bases. Separately, the same data were catalogued under a study of T cells of mothers and their children. That study reports: A slight, non-significant increase in overlap was found for related mother-child pairs relative to unrelated pairs.

What was sequenced was blood. The chain couples TRBV4-1 to TRBJ2-7; unclear D gene. This receptor was identified in a girl aged 2 to 9 in good health. The CDR3 nucleotides are TGCGCCAGCAGCCCGGACGGCGAAGGATACGAGCAGTACTTC. Its protein is CASSPDGEGYEQYF.